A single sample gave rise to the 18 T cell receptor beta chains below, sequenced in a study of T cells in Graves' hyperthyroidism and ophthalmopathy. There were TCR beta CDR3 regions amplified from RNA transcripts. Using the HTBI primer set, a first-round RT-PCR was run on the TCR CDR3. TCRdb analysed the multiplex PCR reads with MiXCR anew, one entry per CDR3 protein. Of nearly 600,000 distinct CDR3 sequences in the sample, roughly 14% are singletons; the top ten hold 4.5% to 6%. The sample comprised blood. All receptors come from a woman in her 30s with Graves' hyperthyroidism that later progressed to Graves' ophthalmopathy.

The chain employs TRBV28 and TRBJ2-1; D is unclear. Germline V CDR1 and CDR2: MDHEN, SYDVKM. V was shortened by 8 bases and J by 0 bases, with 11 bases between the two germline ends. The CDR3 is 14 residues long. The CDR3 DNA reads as TGTGCCAGCCGCCCTCAGAGCTCCTACAATGAGCAGTTCTTC. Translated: CASRPQSSYNEQFF.

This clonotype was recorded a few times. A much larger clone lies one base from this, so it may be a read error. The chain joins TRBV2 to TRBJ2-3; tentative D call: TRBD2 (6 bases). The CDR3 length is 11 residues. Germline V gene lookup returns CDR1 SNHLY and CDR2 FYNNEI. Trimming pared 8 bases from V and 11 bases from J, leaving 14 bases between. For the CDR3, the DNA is TGTGCCAGCGGCCTAGGGAGGAGGCAGTATTTT. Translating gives CASGLGRRQYF.

CDR3 protein: CASSQGHPYGYTF. The CDR3 DNA follows: TGTGCCAGCAGCCAGGGACACCCCTATGGCTACACCTTC. The rearrangement uses TRBV7-9 and TRBJ1-2; the D gene is possibly TRBD1 (6 bases). Germline V gene sequence: CDR1 SEHNR, CDR2 FQNEAQ (reference sequence). The CDR3 spans 13 residues. The V end lost 5 bases, the J end lost 4 bases, and 11 bases lay between the germline ends.

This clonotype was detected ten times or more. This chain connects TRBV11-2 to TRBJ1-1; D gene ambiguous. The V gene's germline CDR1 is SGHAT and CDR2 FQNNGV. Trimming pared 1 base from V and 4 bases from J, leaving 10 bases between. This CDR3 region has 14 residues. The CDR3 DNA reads TGTGCCAGCAGCTTAGGAGCTGGTAGCACTGAAGCTTTCTTT. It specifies CASSLGAGSTEAFF.

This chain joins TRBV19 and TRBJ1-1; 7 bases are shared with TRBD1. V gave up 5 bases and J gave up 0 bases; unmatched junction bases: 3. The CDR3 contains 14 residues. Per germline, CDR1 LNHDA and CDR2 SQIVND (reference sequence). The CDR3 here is CASSAGQMNTEAFF. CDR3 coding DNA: TGTGCCAGTAGTGCGGGACAGATGAACACTGAAGCTTTCTTT.

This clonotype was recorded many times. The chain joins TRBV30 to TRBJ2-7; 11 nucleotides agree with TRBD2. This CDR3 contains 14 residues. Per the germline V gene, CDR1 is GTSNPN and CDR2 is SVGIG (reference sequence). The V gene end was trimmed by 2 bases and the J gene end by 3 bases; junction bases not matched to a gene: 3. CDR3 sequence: CAWSPGLAGYEQYF. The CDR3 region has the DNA TGTGCCTGGAGTCCAGGACTAGCGGGCTACGAGCAGTACTTC.

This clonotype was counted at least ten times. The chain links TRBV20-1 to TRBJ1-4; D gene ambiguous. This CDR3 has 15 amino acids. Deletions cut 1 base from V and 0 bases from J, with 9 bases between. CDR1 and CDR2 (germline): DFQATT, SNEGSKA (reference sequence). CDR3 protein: CSARVGIATNEKLFF. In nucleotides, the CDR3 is TGCAGTGCTAGAGTTGGTATTGCAACTAATGAAAAACTGTTTTTT.

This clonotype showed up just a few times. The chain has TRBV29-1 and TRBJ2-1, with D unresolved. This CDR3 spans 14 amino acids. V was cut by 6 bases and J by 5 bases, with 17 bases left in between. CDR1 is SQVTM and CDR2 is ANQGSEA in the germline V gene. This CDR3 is CSVPTADLDNEQFF. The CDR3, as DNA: TGCAGCGTGCCGACGGCCGACCTGGACAATGAGCAGTTCTTC.

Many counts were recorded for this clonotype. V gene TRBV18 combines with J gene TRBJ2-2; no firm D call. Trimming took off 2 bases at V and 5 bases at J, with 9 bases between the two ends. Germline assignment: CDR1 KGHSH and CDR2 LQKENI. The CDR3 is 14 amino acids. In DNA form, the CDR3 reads TGTGCCAGCTCACCAGAGACGGGTACCGGGGAGCTGTTTTTT. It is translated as CASSPETGTGELFF.

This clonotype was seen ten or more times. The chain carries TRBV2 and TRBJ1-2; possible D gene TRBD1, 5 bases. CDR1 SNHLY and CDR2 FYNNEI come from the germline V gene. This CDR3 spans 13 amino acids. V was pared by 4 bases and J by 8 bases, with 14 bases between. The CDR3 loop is CASSAGREKGYTF. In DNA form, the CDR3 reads TGTGCCAGCAGTGCCGGCAGGGAGAAGGGCTACACCTTC. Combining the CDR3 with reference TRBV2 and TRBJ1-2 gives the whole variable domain EPEVTQTPSHQVTQMGQEVILRCVPISNHLYFYWYRQILGQKVEFLVSFYNNEISEKSEIFDDQFSVERPDGSNFTLKIRSTKLEDSAMYFCASSAGREKGYTFGSGTRLTVV.

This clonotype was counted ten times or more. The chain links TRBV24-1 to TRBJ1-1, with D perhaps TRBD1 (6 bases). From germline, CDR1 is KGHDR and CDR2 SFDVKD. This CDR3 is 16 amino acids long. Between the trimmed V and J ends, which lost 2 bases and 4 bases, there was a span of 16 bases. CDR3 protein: CATSDSGAGGGTEAFF. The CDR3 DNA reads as TGTGCCACCAGTGATTCGGGGGCTGGGGGGGGCACTGAAGCTTTCTTT.

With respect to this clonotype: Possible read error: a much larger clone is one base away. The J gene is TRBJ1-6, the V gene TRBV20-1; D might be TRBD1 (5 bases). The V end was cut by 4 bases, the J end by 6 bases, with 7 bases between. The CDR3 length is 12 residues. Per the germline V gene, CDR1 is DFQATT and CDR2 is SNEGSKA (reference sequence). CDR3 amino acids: CSAKGANSPLHF. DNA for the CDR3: TGCAGTGCTAAAGGGGCTAATTCACCCCTCCACTTT.

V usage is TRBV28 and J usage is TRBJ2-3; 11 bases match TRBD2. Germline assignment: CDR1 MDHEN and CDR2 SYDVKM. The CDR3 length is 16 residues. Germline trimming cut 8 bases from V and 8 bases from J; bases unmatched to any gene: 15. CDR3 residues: CASPPRLAGSFSTQYF. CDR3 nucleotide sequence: TGTGCCAGCCCCCCCAGACTAGCGGGGTCGTTCAGTACGCAGTATTTT.

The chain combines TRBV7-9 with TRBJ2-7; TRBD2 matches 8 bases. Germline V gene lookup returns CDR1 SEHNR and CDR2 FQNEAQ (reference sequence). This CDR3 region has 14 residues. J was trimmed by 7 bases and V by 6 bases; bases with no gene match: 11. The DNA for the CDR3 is TGTGCCAGCAGTTACGAGACTAGCGTGGTAGAGCAGTACTTC. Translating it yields CASSYETSVVEQYF.

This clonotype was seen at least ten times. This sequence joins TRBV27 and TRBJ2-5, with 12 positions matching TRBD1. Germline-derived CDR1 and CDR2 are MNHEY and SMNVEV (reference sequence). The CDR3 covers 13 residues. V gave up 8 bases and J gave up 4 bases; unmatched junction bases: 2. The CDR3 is CASGTGGGETQYF. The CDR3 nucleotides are TGTGCCAGCGGGACAGGGGGCGGAGAGACCCAGTACTTC.

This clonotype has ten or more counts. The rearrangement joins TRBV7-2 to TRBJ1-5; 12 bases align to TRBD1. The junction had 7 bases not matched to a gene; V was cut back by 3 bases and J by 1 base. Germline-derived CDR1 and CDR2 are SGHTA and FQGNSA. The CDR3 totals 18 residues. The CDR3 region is CASSLAGQGAGSNQPQHF. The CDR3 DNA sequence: TGTGCCAGCAGCTTGGCGGGACAGGGGGCAGGAAGCAATCAGCCCCAGCATTTT.

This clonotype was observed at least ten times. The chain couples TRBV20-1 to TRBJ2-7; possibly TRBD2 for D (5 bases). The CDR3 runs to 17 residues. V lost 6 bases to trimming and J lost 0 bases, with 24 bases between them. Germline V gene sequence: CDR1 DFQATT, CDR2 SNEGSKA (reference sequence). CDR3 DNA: TGCAGTGCCCTAATTGCGGACTTGGATGAGAGCTCCTACGAGCAGTACTTC. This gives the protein CSALIADLDESSYEQYF.

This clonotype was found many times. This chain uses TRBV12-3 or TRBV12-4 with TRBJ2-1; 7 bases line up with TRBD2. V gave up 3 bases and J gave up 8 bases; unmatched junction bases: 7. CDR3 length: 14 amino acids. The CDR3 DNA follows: TGTGCCAGCAGTTTTCTATCAGGGAGGGATGAGCAGTTCTTC. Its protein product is CASSFLSGRDEQFF.